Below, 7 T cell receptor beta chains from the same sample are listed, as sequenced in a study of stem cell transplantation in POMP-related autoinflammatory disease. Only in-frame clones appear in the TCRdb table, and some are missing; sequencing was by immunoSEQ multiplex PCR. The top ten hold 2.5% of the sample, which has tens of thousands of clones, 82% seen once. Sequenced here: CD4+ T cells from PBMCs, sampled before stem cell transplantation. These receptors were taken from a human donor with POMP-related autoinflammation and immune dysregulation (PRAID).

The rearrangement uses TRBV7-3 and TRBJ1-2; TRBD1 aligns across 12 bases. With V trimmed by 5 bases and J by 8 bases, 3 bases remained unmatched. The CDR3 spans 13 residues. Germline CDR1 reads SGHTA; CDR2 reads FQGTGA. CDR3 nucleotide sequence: TGTGCCAGCAGCCCGGGACAGGGGGCCGGCTACACCTTC. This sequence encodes CASSPGQGAGYTF.

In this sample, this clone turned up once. The CDR3 DNA reads TGCGCCAGCAGAGAAACGGCTAGCTCCTATAATTCACCCCTCCACTTT. Translating it yields CASRETASSYNSPLHF. The V call is TRBV4-1, the J call TRBJ1-6; D is undetermined. Germline values: CDR1 MGHRA, CDR2 YSYEKL. The CDR3 contains 16 residues. V lost 6 bases and J lost 0, with 12 bases in between.

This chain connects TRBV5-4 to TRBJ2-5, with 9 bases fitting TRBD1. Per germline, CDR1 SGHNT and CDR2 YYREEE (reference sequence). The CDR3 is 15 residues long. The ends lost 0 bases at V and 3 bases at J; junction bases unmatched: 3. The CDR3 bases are TGTGCCAGCAGCTTGGACAGGGGGCCCGAAGAGACCCAGTACTTC. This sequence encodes CASSLDRGPEETQYF.

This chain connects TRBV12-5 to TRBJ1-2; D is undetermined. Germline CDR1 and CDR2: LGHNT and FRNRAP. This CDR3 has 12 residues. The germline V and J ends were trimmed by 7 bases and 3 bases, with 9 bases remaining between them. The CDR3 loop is CASALGYYGYTF. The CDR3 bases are TGTGCTAGTGCCCTCGGGTACTATGGCTACACCTTC. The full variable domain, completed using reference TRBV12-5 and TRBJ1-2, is DARVTQTPRHKVTEMGQEVTMRCQPILGHNTVFWYRQTMMQGLELLAYFRNRAPLDDSGMPKDRFSAEMPDATLATLKIQPSEPRDSAVYFCASALGYYGYTFGSGTRLTVV.

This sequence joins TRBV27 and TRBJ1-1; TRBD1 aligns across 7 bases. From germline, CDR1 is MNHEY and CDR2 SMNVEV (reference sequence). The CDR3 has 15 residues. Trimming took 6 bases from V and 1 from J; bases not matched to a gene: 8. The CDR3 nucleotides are TGTGCCAGCAGCCCTTGGACAGGCGAGAACACTGAAGCTTTCTTT. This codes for CASSPWTGENTEAFF.

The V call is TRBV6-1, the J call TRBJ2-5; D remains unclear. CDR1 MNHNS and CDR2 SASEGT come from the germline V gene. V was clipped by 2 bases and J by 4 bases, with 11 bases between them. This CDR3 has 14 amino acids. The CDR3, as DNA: TGTGCCAGCAGTGAATTTTCAGGTGGAGAGACCCAGTACTTC. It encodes CASSEFSGGETQYF.

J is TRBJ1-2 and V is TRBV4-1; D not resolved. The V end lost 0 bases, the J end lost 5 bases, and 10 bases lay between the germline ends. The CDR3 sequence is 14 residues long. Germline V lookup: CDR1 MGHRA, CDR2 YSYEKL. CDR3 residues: CASSQEEGDYGYTF. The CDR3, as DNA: TGCGCCAGCAGCCAAGAGGAGGGCGATTATGGCTACACCTTC.